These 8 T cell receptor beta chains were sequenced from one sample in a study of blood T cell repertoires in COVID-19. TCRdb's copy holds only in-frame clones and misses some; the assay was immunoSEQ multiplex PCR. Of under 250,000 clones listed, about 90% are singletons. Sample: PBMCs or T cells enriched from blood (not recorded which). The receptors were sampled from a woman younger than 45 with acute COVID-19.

The CDR3 nucleotides are TGTGCCGCGACAGGGGGCGGTACTGAAGCTTTCTTT. Translation: CAATGGGTEAFF. The genes are TRBV6-5 and TRBJ1-1, with 10 bases lining up with TRBD1. Germline-derived CDR1 and CDR2 are MNHEY and SVGAGI. The ends lost 11 bases at V and 5 bases at J; junction bases unmatched: 5. The CDR3 extends over 12 amino acids.

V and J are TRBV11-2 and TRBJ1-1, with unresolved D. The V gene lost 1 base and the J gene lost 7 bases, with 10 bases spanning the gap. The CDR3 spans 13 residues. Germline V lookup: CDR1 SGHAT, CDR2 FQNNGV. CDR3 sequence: CASSLVRVGEAFF. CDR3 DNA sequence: TGTGCCAGCAGCTTAGTCCGGGTTGGTGAAGCTTTCTTT.

CDR3 coding DNA: TGTGCCAGCAGCGCACCACTGACAGGGGTCGGAACTGAAGCTTTCTTT. It yields the protein CASSAPLTGVGTEAFF. The chain carries TRBV7-2 and TRBJ1-1; 8 positions agree with TRBD1. CDR1 and CDR2 (germline): SGHTA, FQGNSA. The trim removed 5 bases at V and 5 bases at J, leaving 13 bases unmatched. This CDR3 has 16 residues.

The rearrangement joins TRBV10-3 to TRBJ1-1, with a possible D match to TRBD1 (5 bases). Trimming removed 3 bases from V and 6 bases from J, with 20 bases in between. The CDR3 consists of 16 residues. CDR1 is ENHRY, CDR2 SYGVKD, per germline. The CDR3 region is CAISDGGGSRDAEAFF. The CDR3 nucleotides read TGTGCCATCAGTGACGGCGGGGGGTCTCGGGACGCTGAAGCTTTCTTT.

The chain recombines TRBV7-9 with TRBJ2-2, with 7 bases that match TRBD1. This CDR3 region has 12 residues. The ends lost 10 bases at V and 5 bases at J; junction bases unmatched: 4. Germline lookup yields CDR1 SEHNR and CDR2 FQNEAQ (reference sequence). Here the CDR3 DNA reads TGTGCCACAGACAGGGTGACCGGGGAGCTGTTTTTT. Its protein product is CATDRVTGELFF.

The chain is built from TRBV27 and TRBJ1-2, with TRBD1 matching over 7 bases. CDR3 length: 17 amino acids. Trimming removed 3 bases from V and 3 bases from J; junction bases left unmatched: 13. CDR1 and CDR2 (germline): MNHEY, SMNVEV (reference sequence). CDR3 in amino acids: CASSFRSGTENYYGYTF. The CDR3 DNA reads TGTGCCAGCAGTTTCCGCTCCGGGACAGAAAACTACTATGGCTACACCTTC.

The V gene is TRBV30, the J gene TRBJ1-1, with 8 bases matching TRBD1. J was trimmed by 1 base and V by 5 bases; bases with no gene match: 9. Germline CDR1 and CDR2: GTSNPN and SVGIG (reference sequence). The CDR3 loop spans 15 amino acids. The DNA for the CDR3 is TGTGCCTGGGGCCTAGAGGGGACAGGGAACACTGAAGCTTTCTTT. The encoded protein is CAWGLEGTGNTEAFF.

CDR3 amino acids: CASSVGLAGGLDTQYF. The CDR3 nucleotides are TGTGCCAGCAGCGTAGGGCTAGCGGGGGGGCTGGATACGCAGTATTTT. This chain links TRBV9 with TRBJ2-3; TRBD2 matches 12 bases. Germline trimming cut 0 bases from V and 6 bases from J; bases unmatched to any gene: 5. The germline CDR1 and CDR2 sequences are SGDLS and YYNGEE. The CDR3 loop spans 16 amino acids. The full variable domain, its missing parts supplied by reference TRBV9 and TRBJ2-3, is DSGVTQTPKHLITATGQRVTLRCSPRSGDLSVYWYQQSLDQGLQFLIQYYNGEERAKGNILERFSAQQFPDLHSELNLSSLELGDSALYFCASSVGLAGGLDTQYFGPGTRLTVL.